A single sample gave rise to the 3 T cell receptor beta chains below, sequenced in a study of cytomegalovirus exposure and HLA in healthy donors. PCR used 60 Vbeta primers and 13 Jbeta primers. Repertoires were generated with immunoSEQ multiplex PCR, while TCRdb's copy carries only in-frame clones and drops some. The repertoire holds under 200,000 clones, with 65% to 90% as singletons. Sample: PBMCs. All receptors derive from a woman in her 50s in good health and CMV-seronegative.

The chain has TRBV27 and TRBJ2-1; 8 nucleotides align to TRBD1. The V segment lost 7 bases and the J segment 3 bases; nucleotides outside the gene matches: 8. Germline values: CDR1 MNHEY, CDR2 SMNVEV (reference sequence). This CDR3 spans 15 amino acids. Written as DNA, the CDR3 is TGTGCCAGCACTCCGGCCGGGACAGGCTACAATGAGCAGTTCTTC. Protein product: CASTPAGTGYNEQFF.

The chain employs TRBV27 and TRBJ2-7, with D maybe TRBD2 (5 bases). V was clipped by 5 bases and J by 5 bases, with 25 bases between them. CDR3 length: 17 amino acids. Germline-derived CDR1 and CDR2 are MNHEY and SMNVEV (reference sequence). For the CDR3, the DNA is TGTGCCAGCAGTCCGCCTGGGTTGCGTATCAGGAGGAACGAGCAGTACTTC. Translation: CASSPPGLRIRRNEQYF.

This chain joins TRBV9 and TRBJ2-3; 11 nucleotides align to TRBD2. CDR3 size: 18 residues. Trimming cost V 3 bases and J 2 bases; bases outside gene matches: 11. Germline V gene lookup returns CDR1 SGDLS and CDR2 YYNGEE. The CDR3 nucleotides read TGTGCCAGCAGCGCAGACAGGGCTAGCGGGGGGTACACAGATACGCAGTATTTT. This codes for CASSADRASGGYTDTQYF.